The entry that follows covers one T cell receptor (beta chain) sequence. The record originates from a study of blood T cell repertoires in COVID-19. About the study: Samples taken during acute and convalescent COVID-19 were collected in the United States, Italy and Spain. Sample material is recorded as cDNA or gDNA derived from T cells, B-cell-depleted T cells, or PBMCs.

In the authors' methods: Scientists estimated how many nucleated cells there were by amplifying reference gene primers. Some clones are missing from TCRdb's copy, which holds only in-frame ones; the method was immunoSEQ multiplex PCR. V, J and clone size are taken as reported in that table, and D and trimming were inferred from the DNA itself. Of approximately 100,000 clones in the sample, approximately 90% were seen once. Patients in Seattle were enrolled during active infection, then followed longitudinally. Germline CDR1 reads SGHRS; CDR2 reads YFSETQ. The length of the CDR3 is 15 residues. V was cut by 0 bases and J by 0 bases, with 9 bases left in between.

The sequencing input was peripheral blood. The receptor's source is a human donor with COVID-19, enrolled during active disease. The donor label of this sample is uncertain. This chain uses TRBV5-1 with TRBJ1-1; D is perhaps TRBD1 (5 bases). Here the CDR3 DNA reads TGCGCCAGCAGCTTGGACCGGGGGATGAACACTGAAGCTTTCTTT. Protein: CASSLDRGMNTEAFF.